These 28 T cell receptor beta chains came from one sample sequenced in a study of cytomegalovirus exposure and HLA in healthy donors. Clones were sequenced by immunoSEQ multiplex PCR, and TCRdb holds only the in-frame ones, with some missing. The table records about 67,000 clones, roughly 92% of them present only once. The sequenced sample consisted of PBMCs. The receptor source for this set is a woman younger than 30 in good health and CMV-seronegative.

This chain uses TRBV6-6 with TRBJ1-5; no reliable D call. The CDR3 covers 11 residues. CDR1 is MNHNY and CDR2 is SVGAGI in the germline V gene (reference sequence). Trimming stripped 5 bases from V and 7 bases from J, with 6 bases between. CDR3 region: CASSGPQPQHF. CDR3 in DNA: TGTGCCAGCAGTGGCCCCCAGCCCCAGCATTTT.

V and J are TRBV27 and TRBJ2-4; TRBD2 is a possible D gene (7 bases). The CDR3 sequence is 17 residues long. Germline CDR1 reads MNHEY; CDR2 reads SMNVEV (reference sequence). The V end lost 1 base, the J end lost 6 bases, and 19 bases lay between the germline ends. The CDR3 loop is CASSLFPGEGGGNIQYF. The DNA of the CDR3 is TGTGCCAGCAGTTTATTCCCCGGTGAAGGGGGGGGAAACATTCAGTACTTC.

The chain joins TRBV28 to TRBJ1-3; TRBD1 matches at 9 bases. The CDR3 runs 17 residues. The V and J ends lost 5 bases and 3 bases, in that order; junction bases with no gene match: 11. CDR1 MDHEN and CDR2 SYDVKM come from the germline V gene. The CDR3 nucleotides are TGTGCCAGCAGTCGACTGCCAATGGGACAGGGTGGAAACACCATATATTTT. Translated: CASSRLPMGQGGNTIYF.

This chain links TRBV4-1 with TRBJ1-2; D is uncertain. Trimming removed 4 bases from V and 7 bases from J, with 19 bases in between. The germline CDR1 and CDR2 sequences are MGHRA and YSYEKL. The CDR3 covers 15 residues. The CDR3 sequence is CASSLTPGNSGGYTF. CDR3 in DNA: TGCGCCAGCAGCCTGACGCCGGGAAACTCCGGTGGCTACACCTTC.

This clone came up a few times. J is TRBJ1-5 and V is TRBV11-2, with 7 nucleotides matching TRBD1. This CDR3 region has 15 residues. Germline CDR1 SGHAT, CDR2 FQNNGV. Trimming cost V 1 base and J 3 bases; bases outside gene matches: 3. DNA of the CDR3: TGTGCCAGCAGCTTAGGCGACAGGGTCAATCAGCCCCAGCATTTT. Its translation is CASSLGDRVNQPQHF.

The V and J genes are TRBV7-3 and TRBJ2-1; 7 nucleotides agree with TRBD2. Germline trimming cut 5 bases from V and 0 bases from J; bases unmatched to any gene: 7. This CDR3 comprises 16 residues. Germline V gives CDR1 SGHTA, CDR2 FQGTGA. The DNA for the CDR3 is TGTGCCAGCAGCATTTCTCTAGCGGTCTCCTACAATGAGCAGTTCTTC. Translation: CASSISLAVSYNEQFF.

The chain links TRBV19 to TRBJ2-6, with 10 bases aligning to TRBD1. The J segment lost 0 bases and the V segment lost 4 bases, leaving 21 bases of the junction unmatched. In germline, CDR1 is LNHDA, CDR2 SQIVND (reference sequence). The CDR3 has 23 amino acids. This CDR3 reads CASSTGTGVLFIGANSGANVLTF. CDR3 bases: TGTGCCAGTAGTACCGGGACAGGGGTTCTTTTTATCGGGGCAAACTCTGGGGCCAACGTCCTGACTTTC. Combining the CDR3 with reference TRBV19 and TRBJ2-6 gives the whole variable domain DGGITQSPKYLFRKEGQNVTLSCEQNLNHDAMYWYRQDPGQGLRLIYYSQIVNDFQKGDIAEGYSVSREKKESFPLTVTSAQKNPTAFYLCASSTGTGVLFIGANSGANVLTFGAGSRLTVL.

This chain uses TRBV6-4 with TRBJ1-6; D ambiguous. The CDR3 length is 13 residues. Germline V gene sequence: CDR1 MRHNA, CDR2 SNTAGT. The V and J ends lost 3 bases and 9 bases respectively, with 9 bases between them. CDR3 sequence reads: CASSESGSSPLHF. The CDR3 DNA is TGTGCCAGCAGTGAAAGTGGCAGTTCACCCCTCCACTTT.

The chain's CDR3 is CASSRFGGASYEQYF. In nucleotides, the CDR3 is TGTGCCAGCAGCCGTTTTGGCGGGGCCTCCTACGAGCAGTACTTC. This chain connects TRBV5-6 to TRBJ2-7, with D maybe TRBD2 (6 bases). V was clipped by 4 bases and J by 0 bases, with 14 bases between them. Germline V gene data show CDR1 as SGHDT and CDR2 as YYEEEE. CDR3 length: 15 amino acids.

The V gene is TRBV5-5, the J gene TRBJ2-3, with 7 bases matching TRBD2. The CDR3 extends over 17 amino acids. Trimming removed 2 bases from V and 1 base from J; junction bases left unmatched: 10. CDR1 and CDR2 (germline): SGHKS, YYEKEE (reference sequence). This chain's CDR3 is CASSLSPGGRGTDTQYF. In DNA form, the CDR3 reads TGTGCCAGCAGCTTATCCCCCGGGGGGAGGGGCACAGATACGCAGTATTTT.

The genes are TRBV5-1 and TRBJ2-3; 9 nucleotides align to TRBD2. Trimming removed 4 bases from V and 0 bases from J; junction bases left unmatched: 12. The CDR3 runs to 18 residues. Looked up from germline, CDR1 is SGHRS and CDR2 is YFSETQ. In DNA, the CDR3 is TGCGCCAGCAGCCGAAGCGGGGGGCCCCCCGCCAGCACAGATACGCAGTATTTT. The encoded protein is CASSRSGGPPASTDTQYF.

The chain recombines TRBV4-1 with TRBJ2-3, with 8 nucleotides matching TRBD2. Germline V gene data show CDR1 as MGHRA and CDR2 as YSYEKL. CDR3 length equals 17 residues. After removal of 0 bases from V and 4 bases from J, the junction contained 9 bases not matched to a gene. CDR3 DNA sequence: TGCGCCAGCAGCCAAGAGGGGCCGGGGGGGTTACCAGATACGCAGTATTTT. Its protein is CASSQEGPGGLPDTQYF.

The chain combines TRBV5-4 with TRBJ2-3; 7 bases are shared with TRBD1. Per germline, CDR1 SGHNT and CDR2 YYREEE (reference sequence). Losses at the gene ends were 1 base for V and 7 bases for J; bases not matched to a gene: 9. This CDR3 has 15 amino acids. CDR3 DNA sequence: TGTGCCAGCAGCTTGACAGGGGCCGCTTTGAATACGCAGTATTTT. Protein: CASSLTGAALNTQYF.

In DNA, the CDR3 is TGTGCCAGCATCAGGGGATCGAGCTATGGCTACACCTTC. As protein: CASIRGSSYGYTF. J is TRBJ1-2 and V is TRBV6-5; weak D call: TRBD1 (6 bases). V gave up 7 bases and J gave up 4 bases, with 13 bases separating them. The CDR3 has 13 amino acids. Looked up from germline, CDR1 is MNHEY and CDR2 is SVGAGI.

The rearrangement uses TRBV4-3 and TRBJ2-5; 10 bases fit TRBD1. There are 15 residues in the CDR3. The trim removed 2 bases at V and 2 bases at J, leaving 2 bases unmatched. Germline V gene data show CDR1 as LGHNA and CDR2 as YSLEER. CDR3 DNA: TGCGCCAGCAGCCAACGGACAGGGGGACAAGAGACCCAGTACTTC. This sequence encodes CASSQRTGGQETQYF.

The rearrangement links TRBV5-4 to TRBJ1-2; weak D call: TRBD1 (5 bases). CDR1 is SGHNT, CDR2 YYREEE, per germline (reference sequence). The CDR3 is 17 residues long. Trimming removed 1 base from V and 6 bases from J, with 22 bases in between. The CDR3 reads CASSLSRPPGGKDGYTF. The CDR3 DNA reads TGTGCCAGCAGCTTGAGTCGTCCCCCGGGGGGAAAAGATGGCTACACCTTC.

The CDR3 DNA reads as TGCGCCACCTCGCCGGGGGGAACCTACGAGCAGTACTTC. It yields the protein CATSPGGTYEQYF. The chain uses TRBV5-1 and TRBJ2-7, with 7 bases fitting TRBD2. This CDR3 has 13 residues. The junction had 8 bases not matched to a gene; V was cut back by 9 bases and J by 2 bases. Germline V CDR1 and CDR2: SGHRS, YFSETQ.

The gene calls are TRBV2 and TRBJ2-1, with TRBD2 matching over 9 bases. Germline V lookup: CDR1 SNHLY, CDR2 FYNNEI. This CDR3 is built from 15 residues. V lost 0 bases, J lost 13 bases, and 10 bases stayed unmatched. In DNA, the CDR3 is TGTGCCAGCAGTGAAGCGCTAGCGGGGCAAGGGACTCAGTTCTTC. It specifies CASSEALAGQGTQFF.

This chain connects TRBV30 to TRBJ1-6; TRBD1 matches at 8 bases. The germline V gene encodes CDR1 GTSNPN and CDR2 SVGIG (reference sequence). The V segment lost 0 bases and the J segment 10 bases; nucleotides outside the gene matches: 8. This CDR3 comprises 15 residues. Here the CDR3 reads CAWSVQPGGLSPLHF. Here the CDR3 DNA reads TGTGCCTGGAGTGTACAGCCAGGGGGCTTGTCACCCCTCCACTTT.

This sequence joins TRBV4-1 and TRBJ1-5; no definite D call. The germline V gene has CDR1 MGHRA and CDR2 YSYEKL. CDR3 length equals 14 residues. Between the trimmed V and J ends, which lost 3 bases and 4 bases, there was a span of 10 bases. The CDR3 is CASSQGVGNQPQHF. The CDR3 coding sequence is TGCGCCAGCAGCCAGGGCGTTGGGAATCAGCCCCAGCATTTT.

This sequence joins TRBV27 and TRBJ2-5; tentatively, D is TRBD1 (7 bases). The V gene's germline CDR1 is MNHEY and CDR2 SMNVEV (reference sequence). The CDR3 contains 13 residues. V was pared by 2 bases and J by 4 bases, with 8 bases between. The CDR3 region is CASSLQGGETQYF. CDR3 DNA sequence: TGTGCCAGCAGTTTACAGGGGGGAGAGACCCAGTACTTC.

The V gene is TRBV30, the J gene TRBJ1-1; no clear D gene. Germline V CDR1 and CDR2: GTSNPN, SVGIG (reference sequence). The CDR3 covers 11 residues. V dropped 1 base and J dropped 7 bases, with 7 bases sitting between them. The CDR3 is CAWSGGIEAFF. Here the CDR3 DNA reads TGTGCCTGGAGTGGAGGCATTGAAGCTTTCTTT.

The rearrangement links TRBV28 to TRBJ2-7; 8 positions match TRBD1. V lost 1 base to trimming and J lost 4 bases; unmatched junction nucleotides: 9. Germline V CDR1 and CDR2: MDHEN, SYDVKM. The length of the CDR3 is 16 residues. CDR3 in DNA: TGTGCCAGCAGTTTATTCCGGACAGGGAATAGATACGAGCAGTACTTC. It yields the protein CASSLFRTGNRYEQYF.

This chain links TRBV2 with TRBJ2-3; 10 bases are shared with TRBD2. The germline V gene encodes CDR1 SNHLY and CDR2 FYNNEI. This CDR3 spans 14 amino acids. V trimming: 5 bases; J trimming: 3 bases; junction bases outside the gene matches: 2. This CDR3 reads CASSNSGGTDTQYF. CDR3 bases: TGTGCCAGCAGTAATAGCGGGGGGACAGATACGCAGTATTTT.

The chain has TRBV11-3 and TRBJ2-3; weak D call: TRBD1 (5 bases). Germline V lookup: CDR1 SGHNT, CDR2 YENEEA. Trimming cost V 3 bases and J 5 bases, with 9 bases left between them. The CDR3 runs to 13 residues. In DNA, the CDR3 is TGTGCCAGCAGCTTGGCCAGGGAAGATACGCAGTATTTT. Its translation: CASSLAREDTQYF.

DNA for the CDR3: TGTGCCAGCAGCGTTAGCGGGGGGGCTCTGCCACAGTTCTTC. This codes for CASSVSGGALPQFF. The chain recombines TRBV11-2 with TRBJ2-1; 11 nucleotides match TRBD2. Germline loops: CDR1 SGHAT, CDR2 FQNNGV. V lost 5 bases to trimming and J lost 13 bases; unmatched junction nucleotides: 10. This CDR3 comprises 14 residues.

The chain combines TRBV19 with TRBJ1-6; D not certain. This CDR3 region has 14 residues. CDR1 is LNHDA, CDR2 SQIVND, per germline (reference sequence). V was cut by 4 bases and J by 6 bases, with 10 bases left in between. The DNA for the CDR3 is TGTGCCAGTAGTAGAGCTACTTCTAATTCACCCCTCCACTTT. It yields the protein CASSRATSNSPLHF.

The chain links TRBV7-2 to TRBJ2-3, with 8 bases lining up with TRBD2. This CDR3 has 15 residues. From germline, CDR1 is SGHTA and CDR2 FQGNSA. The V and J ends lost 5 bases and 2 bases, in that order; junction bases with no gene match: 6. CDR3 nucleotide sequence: TGTGCCAGCAGCCCGCCGGGGGGGCACACAGATACGCAGTATTTT. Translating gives CASSPPGGHTDTQYF.